One sample yielded the 12 T cell receptor beta chains listed below, sequenced in a study of T cells in Graves' hyperthyroidism and ophthalmopathy. Amplification of TCR beta CDR3 regions was performed using RNA transcripts as template. Initially, a first-round RT-PCR of the TCR CDR3 employed the HTBI primer set. Each CDR3 protein is one row after TCRdb ran MiXCR on the multiplex PCR reads. The table shows over 700,000 distinct CDR3 sequences, with about 17% occurring only once. The sequenced sample was blood. The receptors come from a woman aged 45-59 years with Graves' hyperthyroidism that later progressed to Graves' ophthalmopathy.

This clonotype has just a few counts. The gene calls are TRBV10-1 and TRBJ1-3; no definite D call. Germline CDR1 and CDR2: WNHNN and SYGVQD (reference sequence). Trimming left V 2 bases short and J 0 bases short, with 11 bases between. This CDR3 has 16 residues. In DNA form, the CDR3 reads TGCGCCAGCAGTGAGCGGAGAGCCAACTCTGGAAACACCATATATTTT. The encoded protein is CASSERRANSGNTIYF.

The table lists this clonotype with many counts. This rearrangement joins TRBV3-1 to TRBJ2-5, with D perhaps matching TRBD2 (6 bases). CDR1 is LGHDT and CDR2 is YNNKEL in the germline V gene (reference sequence). The CDR3 contains 15 residues. Trimming removed 0 bases from V and 5 bases from J, with 13 bases in between. CDR3 residues: CASSQELRGRETQYF. CDR3 DNA sequence: TGTGCCAGCAGCCAAGAGCTGAGAGGGAGGGAGACCCAGTACTTC.

This clonotype was detected a few times. The V gene is TRBV12-3 or TRBV12-4, the J gene TRBJ1-5; no clear D gene. The V and J ends lost 5 bases and 0 bases respectively, with 11 bases between them. The CDR3 runs 15 residues. The CDR3 loop is CASSPSAASNQPQHF. CDR3 in DNA: TGTGCCAGCAGTCCCTCGGCAGCTAGCAATCAGCCCCAGCATTTT.

The sample holds a few counts of this clonotype. The J gene is TRBJ1-1, the V gene TRBV4-1, with TRBD1 identical over 7 bases. The V segment lost 2 bases and the J segment 6 bases; nucleotides outside the gene matches: 3. The CDR3 totals 13 residues. Germline values: CDR1 MGHRA, CDR2 YSYEKL. CDR3 sequence (DNA): TGCGCCAGCAGCCAACAGGGGGTGGCTGAAGCTTTCTTT. This encodes CASSQQGVAEAFF.

The chain combines TRBV7-3 with TRBJ2-1, with 8 bases that match TRBD1. J gave up 8 bases and V 5 bases, and 8 bases lay outside the gene matches. Germline lookup yields CDR1 SGHTA and CDR2 FQGTGA. This CDR3 contains 14 residues. This CDR3 is CASSPGQGVHEQFF. DNA of the CDR3: TGTGCCAGCAGCCCAGGACAGGGCGTCCATGAGCAGTTCTTC.

The sample holds many counts of this clonotype. The chain carries TRBV5-1 and TRBJ1-2, with a possible D match to TRBD1 (6 bases). The CDR3 length is 14 residues. CDR1 SGHRS and CDR2 YFSETQ come from the germline V gene. V was pared by 3 bases and J by 4 bases, with 13 bases between. This CDR3 is CASSSDSPTYGYTF. The CDR3 DNA sequence: TGCGCCAGCAGCTCGGACAGTCCCACCTATGGCTACACCTTC.

The sample holds a few counts of this clonotype. The chain employs TRBV29-1 and TRBJ2-2; 13 positions match TRBD2. The CDR3 length is 15 residues. Germline lookup yields CDR1 SQVTM and CDR2 ANQGSEA. V lost 3 bases to trimming and J lost 7 bases; unmatched junction nucleotides: 5. CDR3 sequence reads: CSVEGLAGRVGELFF. The CDR3 coding sequence is TGCAGCGTTGAGGGACTAGCGGGGAGAGTCGGGGAGCTGTTTTTT.

This clonotype appeared many times. This chain connects TRBV3-1 to TRBJ1-1, with unresolved D. Trimming removed 1 base from V and 3 bases from J, with 6 bases in between. Germline loops: CDR1 LGHDT, CDR2 YNNKEL (reference sequence). There are 13 residues in the CDR3. The CDR3 reads CASSQGPYTEAFF. As DNA, the CDR3 is TGTGCCAGCAGCCAAGGGCCGTACACTGAAGCTTTCTTT.

This chain links TRBV6-1 with TRBJ1-1, with D perhaps TRBD1 (6 bases). The ends were cut back, 7 bases at V and 4 bases at J, with 16 bases in the middle. The CDR3 has 14 amino acids. The V gene's germline CDR1 is MNHNS and CDR2 SASEGT. This chain's CDR3 is CASTEGGLTTEAFF. The CDR3 region has the DNA TGTGCCAGCACCGAAGGGGGACTGACCACTGAAGCTTTCTTT.

This clonotype was detected only a few times. The V and J genes are TRBV18 and TRBJ1-2; maybe TRBD1 (5 bases). CDR3 size: 14 residues. CDR1 KGHSH and CDR2 LQKENI come from the germline V gene. V was trimmed by 1 base and J by 3 bases, leaving 9 bases between them. The CDR3 nucleotides are TGTGCCAGCTCACCACAGGGGTGGGACTATGGCTACACCTTC. It is translated as CASSPQGWDYGYTF.

This chain connects TRBV4-1 to TRBJ1-1; D uncertain. Germline lookup yields CDR1 MGHRA and CDR2 YSYEKL. V lost 2 bases to trimming and J lost 1 base, with 14 bases between them. The CDR3 length is 16 residues. DNA for the CDR3: TGCGCCAGCAGCCAACCAATAATTTCAGGGAACACTGAAGCTTTCTTT. As protein: CASSQPIISGNTEAFF.

This clonotype was detected a few times. The chain carries TRBV12-3 or TRBV12-4 and TRBJ1-1; tentatively, D is TRBD1 (5 bases). The CDR3 runs 14 residues. Trimming left V 7 bases short and J 9 bases short, with 21 bases between. The CDR3 spells CASTPRNDRTQAFF. The CDR3 DNA reads TGTGCCAGCACCCCTAGAAACGACAGAACCCAAGCTTTCTTT.